This TCR beta chain derives from a study of molecular identifiers for immune sequencing clone quantification. Ten or more counts support this clonotype. Its antigen is unidentified. TCRdb analysed the PCR reads with MiXCR anew, one entry per CDR3 protein. The sample includes 400,000 to 600,000 distinct CDR3 sequences, roughly 26% seen only once; the top ten take around 0.79%. V shed 5 bases and J shed 2 bases, with 15 bases lying between them. CDR1 is MNHEY and CDR2 is SVGEGT in the germline V gene. The CDR3 contains 15 residues. The study, taken as a whole, reports: In naive cells, under 1% of molecules belonged to clones above 20 RNA copies, against over 99% in effector cells.

Sequenced input: naive CD8+ T cells from blood, with Jurkat cell RNA spiked in. Sample subset: FACS-sorted CD8+CD4-CCR7+CD45RA+ naive T cells. The clonotype was recovered from a human donor in good health. Some libraries in this study had Jurkat cell RNA spiked in. The V call is TRBV6-2 or TRBV6-3, the J call TRBJ1-1; D not certain. The CDR3, as DNA: TGTGCCAGCAGTCTTTGGACTGGCGGCAACACTGAAGCTTTCTTT. Translation: CASSLWTGGNTEAFF.